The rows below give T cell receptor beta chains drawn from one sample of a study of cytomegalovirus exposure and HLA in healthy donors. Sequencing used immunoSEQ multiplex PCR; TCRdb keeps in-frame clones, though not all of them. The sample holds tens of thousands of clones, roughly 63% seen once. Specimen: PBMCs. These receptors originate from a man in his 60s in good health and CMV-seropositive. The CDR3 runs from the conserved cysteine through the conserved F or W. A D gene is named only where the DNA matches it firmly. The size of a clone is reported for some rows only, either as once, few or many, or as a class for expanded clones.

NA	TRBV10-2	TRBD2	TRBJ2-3	TGCGCCAGCAGAGTTGCCGGGACTAGCGGGACTAGCACAGATACGCAGTATTTT	CASRVAGTSGTSTDTQYF
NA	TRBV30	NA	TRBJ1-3	TGTGCCTGGAGTTGGAGTCTGTCTGGAAACACCATATATTTT	CAWSWSLSGNTIYF
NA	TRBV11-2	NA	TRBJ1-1	TGTGCCAGCAGGTTAGAGGGCGGGAAAAACACTGAAGCTTTCTTT	CASRLEGGKNTEAFF
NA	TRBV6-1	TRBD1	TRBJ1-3	TGTGCCAGCAGTGAGAGACAGGGAGGAAACACCATATATTTT	CASSERQGGNTIYF
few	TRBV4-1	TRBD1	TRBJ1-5	TGCGCCAGCAGCCAGACGGGACAGGACTATCAGCCCCAGCATTTT	CASSQTGQDYQPQHF
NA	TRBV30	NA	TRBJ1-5	TGTGCCTGGAGCTCCAGGGGTTACCAGCCCCAGCATTTT	CAWSSRGYQPQHF
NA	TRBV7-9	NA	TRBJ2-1	TGTGCCAGCAGCCCGAGGGCGCAGGGGAACAATGAGCAGTTCTTC	CASSPRAQGNNEQFF
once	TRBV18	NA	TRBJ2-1	TGTGCCAGCTCACCACCGACGGGAGTTCGGAATGAGCAGTTCTTC	CASSPPTGVRNEQFF
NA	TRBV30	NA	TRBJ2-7	TGTGCCTGGAGTGTTGGGGGCAGGCAGCAGTACTTC	CAWSVGGRQQYF
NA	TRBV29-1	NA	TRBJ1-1	TGCAGCGCCGAACAGGGCCCGGGTGAAGCTTTCTTT	CSAEQGPGEAFF
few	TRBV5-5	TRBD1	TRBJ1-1	TGTGCCAGCAGCTTGGGGCTGACAGGGTTAGGCACTGAAGCTTTCTTT	CASSLGLTGLGTEAFF
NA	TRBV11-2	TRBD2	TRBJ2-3	TGTGCCAGCAGCTTGGGAGGGCACGCTGGAGATACGCAGTATTTT	CASSLGGHAGDTQYF
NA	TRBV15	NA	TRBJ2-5	TGTGCCGCAAACAGGGGGGGCAAAGAGACCCAGTACTTC	CAANRGGKETQYF
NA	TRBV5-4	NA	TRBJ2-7	TGTGCCAGCAGCTTACTTCGGGACTCCTACGAGCAGTACTTC	CASSLLRDSYEQYF
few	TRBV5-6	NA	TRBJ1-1	TGTGCCAGCAGCTTCACTATGAACACTGAAGCTTTCTTT	CASSFTMNTEAFF
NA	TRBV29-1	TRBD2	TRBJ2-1	TGCAGCGTTGAGGGGGGTAGCGGGAGCTCCTACAATGAGCAGTTCTTC	CSVEGGSGSSYNEQFF
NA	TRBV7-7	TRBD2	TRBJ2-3	TGTGCTAGCAGTGTTAGCGGGAGTATTACAGATACGCAGTATTTT	CASSVSGSITDTQYF
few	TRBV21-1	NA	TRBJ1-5	TGTGCCAGCAGCAAAGACCCCCGGGACAGGGGTCATACTAGCAATCAGCCCCAGCATTTT	CASSKDPRDRGHTSNQPQHF
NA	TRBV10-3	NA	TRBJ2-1	TGTGCCATCAGTGAGGTGTACAGCTCGAACAATGAGCAGTTCTTC	CAISEVYSSNNEQFF
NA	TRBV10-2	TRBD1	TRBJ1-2	TGCGCCATCGAAGCCGGGACAGGGGAGTATGGCTACACCTTC	CAIEAGTGEYGYTF
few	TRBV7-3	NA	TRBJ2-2	TGTGCCAGCAGAGTACAGGGGAACACCGGGGAGCTGTTTTTT	CASRVQGNTGELFF
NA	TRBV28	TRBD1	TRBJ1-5	TGTGCCAGCAGTTCAACCTGGACAGGGGAGGACGATAGCAATCAGCCCCAGCATTTT	CASSSTWTGEDDSNQPQHF
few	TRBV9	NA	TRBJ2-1	TGTGCCAGCAGCGCGGGGGGCTTGGCGAATGAGCAGTTCTTC	CASSAGGLANEQFF
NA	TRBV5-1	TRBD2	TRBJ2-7	TGCGCCAGCAGCTTGTGGGCGGGGGTCACCTACGAGCAGTACTTC	CASSLWAGVTYEQYF
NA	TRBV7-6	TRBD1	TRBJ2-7	TGTGCCAGCAGCGTAGACAGGGAAACGTACGAGCAGTACTTC	CASSVDRETYEQYF
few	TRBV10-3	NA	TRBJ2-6	TGTGCCATCACGTCTCCTGGGGCCAACGTCCTGACTTTC	CAITSPGANVLTF
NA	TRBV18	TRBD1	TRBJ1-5	TGTGCCAGCTCATCTCGCCGGGGGACAGTCGATCAGCCCCAGCATTTT	CASSSRRGTVDQPQHF
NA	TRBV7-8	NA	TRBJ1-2	TGTGCCAGCAGCGATAGAGAGGGGGTTATGGGCTATGGCTACACCTTC	CASSDREGVMGYGYTF
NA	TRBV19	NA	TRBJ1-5	TGTGCCAGTAGTCCGGAGGGGCATAGCAATCAGCCCCAGCATTTT	CASSPEGHSNQPQHF
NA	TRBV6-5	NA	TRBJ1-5	TGTGCCAGCAGTTCGACAGCTTATAGCAATCAGCCCCAGCATTTT	CASSSTAYSNQPQHF
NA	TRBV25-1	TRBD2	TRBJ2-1	TGTGCCAGCAGTGAATTCCGAGCGGGAGAGGTCAATGAGCAGTTCTTC	CASSEFRAGEVNEQFF
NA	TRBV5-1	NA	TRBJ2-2	TGCGCCAGCAGCTTGCACCTGGGAGCGGACCTTTACACCGGGGAGCTGTTTTTT	CASSLHLGADLYTGELFF
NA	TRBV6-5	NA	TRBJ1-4	TGTGCCAGCAGTTACTCGGAGGGACTTAATGAAAAACTGTTTTTT	CASSYSEGLNEKLFF
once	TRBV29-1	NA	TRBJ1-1	TGCAGCGTTCCAGGGGTCTCCGTGAACACTGAAGCTTTCTTT	CSVPGVSVNTEAFF
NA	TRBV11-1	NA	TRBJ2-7	TGTGCCAGCAGCTACGGGACTGCCCCCACCTACGAGCAGTACTTC	CASSYGTAPTYEQYF
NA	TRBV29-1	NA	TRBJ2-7	TGCAGCGTGAGTGAGGCTTACGAGCAGTACTTC	CSVSEAYEQYF
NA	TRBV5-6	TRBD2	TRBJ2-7	TGTGCCACCCGCCCTCCAGCGGGAGCCCCCTACGAGCAGTACTTC	CATRPPAGAPYEQYF
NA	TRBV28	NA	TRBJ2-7	TGTGCCAGCAGTTTATCATCGGACTCAGCCTACGAGCAGTACTTC	CASSLSSDSAYEQYF
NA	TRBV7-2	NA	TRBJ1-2	TGTGCCAGCAGTTATGGTCGGGGGGGGGCGAGCTACACCTTC	CASSYGRGGASYTF
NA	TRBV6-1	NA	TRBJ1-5	TGTGCCAGCAGTGAAGGGGCAGAGAATCAGCCCCAGCATTTT	CASSEGAENQPQHF
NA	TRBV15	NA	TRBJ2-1	TGTGCCACCAGCAGAGATTTAGGGGGCAATGAGCAGTTCTTC	CATSRDLGGNEQFF
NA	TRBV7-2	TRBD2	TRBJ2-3	TGTGCCAGCAGCTTAGTGATAGCGGGAGCAGATACGCAGTATTTT	CASSLVIAGADTQYF
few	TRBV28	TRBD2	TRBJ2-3	TGTGCCAGCAGGACTAGCGGGGGGGACACAGATACGCAGTATTTT	CASRTSGGDTDTQYF
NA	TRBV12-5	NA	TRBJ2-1	TGTGCTAGTGGACCCCCCGGGAATGAGCAGTTCTTC	CASGPPGNEQFF
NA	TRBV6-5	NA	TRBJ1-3	TGTGCCAGCAACTCCCTGGGGGGCTCTGGAAACACCATATATTTT	CASNSLGGSGNTIYF
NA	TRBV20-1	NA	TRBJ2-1	TGCAGCGCAACTAGATACAATGAGCAGTTCTTC	CSATRYNEQFF
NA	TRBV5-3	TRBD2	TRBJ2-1	TGTGCCAGAACCATCGGGAGGGCCTACAATGAGCAGTTCTTC	CARTIGRAYNEQFF
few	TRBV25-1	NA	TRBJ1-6	TGTGCCAGCAGTGAAGGGGGGGTTTCACCCCTCCACTTT	CASSEGGVSPLHF
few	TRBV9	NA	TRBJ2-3	TGTGCCAGCAGCGGCACCACACGAGCGGTAGATACGCAGTATTTT	CASSGTTRAVDTQYF